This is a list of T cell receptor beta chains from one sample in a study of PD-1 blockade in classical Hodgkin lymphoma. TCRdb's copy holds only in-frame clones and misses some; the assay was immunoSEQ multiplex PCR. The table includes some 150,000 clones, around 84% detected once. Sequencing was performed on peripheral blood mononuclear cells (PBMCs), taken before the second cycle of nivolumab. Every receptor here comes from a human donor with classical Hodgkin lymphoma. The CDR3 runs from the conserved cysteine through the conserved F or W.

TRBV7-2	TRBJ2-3	CASSLGTQAQYF
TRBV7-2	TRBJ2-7	CASRKGRGTYEQYF
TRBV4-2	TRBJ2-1	CASSQDNHEQFF
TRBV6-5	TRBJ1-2	CASSPDSANYGYTF
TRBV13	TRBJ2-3	CASKTPGGGTDTQYF
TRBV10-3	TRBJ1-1	CATKADRGGTEAFF
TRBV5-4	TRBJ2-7	CASSLRAGGAYEQYF
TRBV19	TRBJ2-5	CASSLGRLVGETQYF
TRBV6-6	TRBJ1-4	CASTGTGEEKLFF
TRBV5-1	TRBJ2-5	CASSPGLAGVGETQYF
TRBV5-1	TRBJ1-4	CASSGRTGAPLRTNEKLFF
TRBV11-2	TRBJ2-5	CASSPTVQETQYF
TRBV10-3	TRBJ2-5	CAVRTPSGGQETQYF
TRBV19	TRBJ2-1	CASSRPSGSRNEQFF
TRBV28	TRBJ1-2	CAIPDASVYYGYTF
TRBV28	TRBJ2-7	CASSRPTGAYYEQYF
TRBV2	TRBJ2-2	CASSDDGAWGGELFF
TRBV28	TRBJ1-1	CASSLPGFAEAFF
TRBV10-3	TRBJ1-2	CAISGLVRQSYGYTF
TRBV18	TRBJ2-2	CASSTGGYGSGGELFF
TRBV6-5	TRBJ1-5	CASSYQGHQPQHF
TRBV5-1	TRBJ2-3	CASSFDRVPDTQYF
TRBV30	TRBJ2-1	CAWSVQGHGRNEQFF
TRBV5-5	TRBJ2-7	CASSLVGQKKDEQYF
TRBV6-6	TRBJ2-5	CASRSGGETQYF
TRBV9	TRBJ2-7	CASSVAGGADDYEQYF
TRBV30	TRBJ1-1	CAWSVRRDTEAFF
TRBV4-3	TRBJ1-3	CASSQARQGSSGNTIYF
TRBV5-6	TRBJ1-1	CASSLEAEATEAFF
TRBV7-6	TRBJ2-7	CASSLRTAPYEQYF
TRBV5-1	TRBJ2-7	CASSLLGGEQYF